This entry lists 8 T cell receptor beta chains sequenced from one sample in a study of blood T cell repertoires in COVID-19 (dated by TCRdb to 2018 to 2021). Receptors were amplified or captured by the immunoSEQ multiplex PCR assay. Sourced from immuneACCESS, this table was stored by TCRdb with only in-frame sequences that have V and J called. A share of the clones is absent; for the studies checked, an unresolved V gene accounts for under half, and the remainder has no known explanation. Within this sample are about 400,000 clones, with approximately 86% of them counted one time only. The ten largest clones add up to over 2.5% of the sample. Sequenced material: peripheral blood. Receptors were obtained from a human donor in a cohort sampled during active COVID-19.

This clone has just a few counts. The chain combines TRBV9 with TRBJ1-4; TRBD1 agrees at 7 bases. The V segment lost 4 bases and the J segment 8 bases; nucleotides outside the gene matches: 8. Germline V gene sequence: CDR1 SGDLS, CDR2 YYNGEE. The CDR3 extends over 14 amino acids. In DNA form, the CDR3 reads TGTGCCAGCAGCCCGCAGGGGGTAGGGGAAAAACTGTTTTTT. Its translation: CASSPQGVGEKLFF.

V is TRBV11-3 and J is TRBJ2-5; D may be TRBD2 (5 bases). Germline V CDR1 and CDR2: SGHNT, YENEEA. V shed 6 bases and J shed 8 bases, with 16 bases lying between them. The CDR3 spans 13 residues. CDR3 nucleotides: TGTGCCAGCAGTAAAGGACGGACGGGAACCCAGTACTTC. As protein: CASSKGRTGTQYF.

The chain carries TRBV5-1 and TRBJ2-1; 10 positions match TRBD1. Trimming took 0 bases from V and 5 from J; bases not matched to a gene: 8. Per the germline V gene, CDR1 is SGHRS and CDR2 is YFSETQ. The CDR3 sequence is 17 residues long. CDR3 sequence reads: CASSLGGQGVFNNEQFF. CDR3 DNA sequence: TGCGCCAGCAGCTTGGGAGGACAGGGGGTTTTCAACAATGAGCAGTTCTTC. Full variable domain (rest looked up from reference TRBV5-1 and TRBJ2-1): KAGVTQTPRYLIKTRGQQVTLSCSPISGHRSVSWYQQTPGQGLQFLFEYFSETQRNKGNFPGRFSGRQFSNSRSEMNVSTLELGDSALYLCASSLGGQGVFNNEQFFGPGTRLTVL.

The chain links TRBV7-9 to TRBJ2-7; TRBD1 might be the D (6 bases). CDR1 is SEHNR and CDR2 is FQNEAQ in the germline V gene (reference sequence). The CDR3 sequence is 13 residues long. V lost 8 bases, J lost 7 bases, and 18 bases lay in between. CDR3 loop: CASRPETGLEQYF. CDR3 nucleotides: TGTGCCAGCCGCCCCGAAACAGGGCTGGAGCAGTACTTC.

The CDR3 is CASSEAGAPAYEQFF. CDR3 DNA: TGTGCCAGCAGTGAGGCAGGGGCCCCTGCTTATGAGCAGTTCTTC. The chain uses TRBV6-1 and TRBJ2-1; D may be TRBD1 (6 bases). Deletions cut 3 bases from V and 8 bases from J, with 17 bases between. The CDR3 totals 15 residues. Per germline, CDR1 MNHNS and CDR2 SASEGT.

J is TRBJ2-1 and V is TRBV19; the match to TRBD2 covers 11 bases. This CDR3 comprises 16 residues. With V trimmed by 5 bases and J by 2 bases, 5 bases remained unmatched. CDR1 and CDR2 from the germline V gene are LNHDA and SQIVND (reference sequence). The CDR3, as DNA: TGTGCCAGTAGTCCTTATAGCGGGAGGGCCTACAATGAGCAGTTCTTC. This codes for CASSPYSGRAYNEQFF.

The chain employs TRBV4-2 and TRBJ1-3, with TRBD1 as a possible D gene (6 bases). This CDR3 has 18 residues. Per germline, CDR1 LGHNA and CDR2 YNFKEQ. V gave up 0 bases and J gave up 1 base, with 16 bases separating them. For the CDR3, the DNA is TGTGCCAGCAGCCAAGATAAAAAGAGGGGGTCGTCTGGAAACACCATATATTTT. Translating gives CASSQDKKRGSSGNTIYF.

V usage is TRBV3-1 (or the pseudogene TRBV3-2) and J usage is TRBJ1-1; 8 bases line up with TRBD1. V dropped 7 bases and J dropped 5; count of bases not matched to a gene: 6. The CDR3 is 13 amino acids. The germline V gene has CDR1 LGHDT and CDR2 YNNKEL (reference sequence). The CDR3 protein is CASTGHRGTEAFF. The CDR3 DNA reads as TGTGCCAGCACAGGGCACAGGGGGACTGAAGCTTTCTTT.